This TCR beta chain was sequenced in a study of multiple sclerosis patients with progressive multifocal leukoencephalopathy. Time point: more than 5 months of natalizumab therapy. T1 marks 6 months and T2 marks 12 months of natalizumab therapy. This CDR3 has 17 residues. The junction had 7 bases not matched to a gene; V was cut back by 6 bases and J by 0 bases. Germline V gene lookup returns CDR1 MDHEN and CDR2 SYDVKM. Only in-frame clones appear in the TCRdb table, and some are missing; sequencing was by immunoSEQ multiplex PCR. The sample holds around 30,000 clones, 85% to 90% seen once. The rearrangement links TRBV28 to TRBJ2-6; 8 positions agree with TRBD1. The material was PBMCs, obtained from a patient treated with natalizumab. The source of this sequence is a human donor with multiple sclerosis. For the CDR3, the DNA is TGTGCCAGCAGCTGGACAGGGCCTAGCTCTGGGGCCAACGTCCTGACTTTC. Its protein is CASSWTGPSSGANVLTF.